The subject of this entry is one T cell receptor (beta chain). The authors reverse transcribed about 0.5 to 1 ug RNA with random hexamers. An immunoSEQ multiplex PCR amplified TCR beta CDR3 over 54 Vbeta and 13 Jbeta. TCRdb re-called the immunoSEQ multiplex PCR reads with MiXCR, one entry per CDR3 protein. The sample includes more than 65,000 distinct CDR3 sequences, roughly 94% of them seen just once. The healthy controls were matched to patients by age and sex. This specimen comes from a study of CD8 T cells in Susac syndrome. The TCR was taken from a human donor in good health. Material: CD8+ T cells from PBMCs.

The CDR3 region is CASTSEGNEQFF. CDR3 nucleotide sequence: TGTGCCAGCACCTCTGAGGGGAATGAGCAGTTCTTC. The genes are TRBV28 and TRBJ2-1; the D gene could be TRBD1 or TRBD2 (5 bases each). This CDR3 region has 12 residues. V was pared by 7 bases and J by 7 bases, with 11 bases between. CDR1 and CDR2 (germline): MDHEN, SYDVKM.